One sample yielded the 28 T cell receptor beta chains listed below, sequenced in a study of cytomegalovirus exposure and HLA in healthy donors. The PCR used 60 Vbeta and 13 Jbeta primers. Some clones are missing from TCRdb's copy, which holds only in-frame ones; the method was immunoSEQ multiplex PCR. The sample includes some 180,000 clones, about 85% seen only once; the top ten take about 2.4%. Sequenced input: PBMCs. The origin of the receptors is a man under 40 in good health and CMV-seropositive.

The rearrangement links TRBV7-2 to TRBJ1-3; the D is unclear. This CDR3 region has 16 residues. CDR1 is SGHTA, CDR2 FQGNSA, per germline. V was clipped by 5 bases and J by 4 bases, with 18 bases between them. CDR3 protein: CASSPYLGRGGNTIYF. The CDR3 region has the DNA TGTGCCAGCAGCCCCTACCTCGGGAGAGGAGGAAACACCATATATTTT.

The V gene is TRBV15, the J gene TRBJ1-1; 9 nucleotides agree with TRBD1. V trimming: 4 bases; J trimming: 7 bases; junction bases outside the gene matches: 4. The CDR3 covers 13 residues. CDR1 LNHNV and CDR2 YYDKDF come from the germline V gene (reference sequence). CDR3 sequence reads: CATSTTGGFEAFF. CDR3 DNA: TGTGCCACCAGCACGACAGGGGGGTTTGAAGCTTTCTTT.

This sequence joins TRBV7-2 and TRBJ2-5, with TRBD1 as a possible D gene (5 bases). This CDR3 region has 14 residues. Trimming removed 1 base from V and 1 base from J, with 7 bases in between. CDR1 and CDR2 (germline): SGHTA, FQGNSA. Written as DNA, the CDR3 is TGTGCCAGCAGCTTAGGGGGCAGCCAAGAGACCCAGTACTTC. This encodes CASSLGGSQETQYF.

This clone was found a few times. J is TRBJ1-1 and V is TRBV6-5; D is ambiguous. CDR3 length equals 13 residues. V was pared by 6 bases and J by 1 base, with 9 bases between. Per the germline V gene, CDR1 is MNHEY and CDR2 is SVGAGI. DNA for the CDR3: TGTGCCAGCAGCCCTACAGAGAACACTGAAGCTTTCTTT. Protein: CASSPTENTEAFF.

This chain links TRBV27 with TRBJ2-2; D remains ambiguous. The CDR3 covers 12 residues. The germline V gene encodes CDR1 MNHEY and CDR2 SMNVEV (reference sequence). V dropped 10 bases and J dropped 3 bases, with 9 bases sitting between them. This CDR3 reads CATYGDTGELFF. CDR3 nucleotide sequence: TGTGCCACCTATGGAGACACCGGGGAGCTGTTTTTT.

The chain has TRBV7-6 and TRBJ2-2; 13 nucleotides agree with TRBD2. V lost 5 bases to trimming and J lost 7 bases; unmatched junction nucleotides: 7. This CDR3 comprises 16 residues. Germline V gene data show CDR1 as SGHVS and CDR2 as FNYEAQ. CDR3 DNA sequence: TGTGCCAGCAGCCTAGGACTAGCGGGAGCATACGGGGAGCTGTTTTTT. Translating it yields CASSLGLAGAYGELFF.

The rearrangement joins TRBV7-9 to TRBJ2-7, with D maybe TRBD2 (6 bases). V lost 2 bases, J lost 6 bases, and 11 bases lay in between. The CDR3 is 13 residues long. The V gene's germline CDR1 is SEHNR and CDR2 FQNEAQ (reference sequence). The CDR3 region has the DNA TGTGCCAGCAGCTTACATCAGGGAGGCGAGCAGTACGTC. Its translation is CASSLHQGGEQYV.

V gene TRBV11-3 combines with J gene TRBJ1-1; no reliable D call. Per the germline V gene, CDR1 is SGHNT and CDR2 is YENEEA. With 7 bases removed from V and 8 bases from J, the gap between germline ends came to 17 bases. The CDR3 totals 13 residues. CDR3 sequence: CASTPRPGLEAFF. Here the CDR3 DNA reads TGTGCCAGCACCCCCAGGCCTGGGCTGGAAGCTTTCTTT.

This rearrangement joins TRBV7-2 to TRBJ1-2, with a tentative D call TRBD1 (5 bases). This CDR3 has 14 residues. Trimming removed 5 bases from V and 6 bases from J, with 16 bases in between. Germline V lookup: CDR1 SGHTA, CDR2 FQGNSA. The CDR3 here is CASSPGGGRNGYTF. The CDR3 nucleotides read TGTGCCAGCAGCCCGGGGGGGGGTCGGAATGGCTACACCTTC.

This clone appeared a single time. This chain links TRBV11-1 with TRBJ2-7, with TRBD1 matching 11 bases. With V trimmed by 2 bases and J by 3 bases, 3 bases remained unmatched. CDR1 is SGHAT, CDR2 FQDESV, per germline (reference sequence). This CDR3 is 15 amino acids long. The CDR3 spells CASSLRGTGGYEQYV. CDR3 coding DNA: TGTGCCAGCAGCTTACGGGGGACAGGGGGCTACGAGCAGTACGTC.

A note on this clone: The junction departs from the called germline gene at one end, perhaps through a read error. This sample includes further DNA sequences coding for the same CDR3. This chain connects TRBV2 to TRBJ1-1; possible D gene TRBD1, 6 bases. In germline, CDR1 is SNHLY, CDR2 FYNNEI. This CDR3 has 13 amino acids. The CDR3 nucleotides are TGCGCCAGCAGGTTACAGGGGAACACTGAAGCTTTCTTT. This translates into CASRLQGNTEAFF. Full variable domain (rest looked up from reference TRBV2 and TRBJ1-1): EPEVTQTPSHQVTQMGQEVILRCVPISNHLYFYWYRQILGQKVEFLVSFYNNEISEKSEIFDDQFSVERPDGSNFTLKIRSTKLEDSAMYFCASRLQGNTEAFFGQGTRLTVV.

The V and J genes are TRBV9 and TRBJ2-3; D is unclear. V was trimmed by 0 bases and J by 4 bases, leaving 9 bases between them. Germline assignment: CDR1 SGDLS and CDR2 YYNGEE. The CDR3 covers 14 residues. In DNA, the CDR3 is TGTGCCAGCAGCGTAGTATCCGGGTCAGATACGCAGTATTTT. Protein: CASSVVSGSDTQYF.

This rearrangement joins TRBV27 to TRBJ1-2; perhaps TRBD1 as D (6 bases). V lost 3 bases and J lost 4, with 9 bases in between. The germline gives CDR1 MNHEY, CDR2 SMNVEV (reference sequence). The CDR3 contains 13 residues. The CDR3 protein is CASSLDSRYGYTF. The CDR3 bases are TGTGCCAGCAGTTTGGACAGTCGCTATGGCTACACCTTC.

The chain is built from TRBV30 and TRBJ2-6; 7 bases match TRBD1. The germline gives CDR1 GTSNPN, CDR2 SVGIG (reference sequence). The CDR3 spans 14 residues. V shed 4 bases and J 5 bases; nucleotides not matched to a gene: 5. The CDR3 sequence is CAWKGGPWANVLTF. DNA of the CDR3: TGTGCCTGGAAAGGGGGCCCCTGGGCCAACGTCCTGACTTTC.

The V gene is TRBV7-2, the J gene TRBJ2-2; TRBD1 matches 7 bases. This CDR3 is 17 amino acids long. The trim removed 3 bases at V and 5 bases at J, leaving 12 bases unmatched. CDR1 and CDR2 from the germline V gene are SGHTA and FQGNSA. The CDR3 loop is CASSLLLRQGVTGELFF. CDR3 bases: TGTGCCAGCAGCTTGCTACTAAGGCAGGGGGTTACCGGGGAGCTGTTTTTT.

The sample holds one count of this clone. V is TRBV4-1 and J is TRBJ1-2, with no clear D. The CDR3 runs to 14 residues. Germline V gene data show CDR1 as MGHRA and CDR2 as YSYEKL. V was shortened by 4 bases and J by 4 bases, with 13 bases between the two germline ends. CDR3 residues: CASSPLVMVYGYTF. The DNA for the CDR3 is TGCGCCAGCAGCCCACTTGTCATGGTCTATGGCTACACCTTC.

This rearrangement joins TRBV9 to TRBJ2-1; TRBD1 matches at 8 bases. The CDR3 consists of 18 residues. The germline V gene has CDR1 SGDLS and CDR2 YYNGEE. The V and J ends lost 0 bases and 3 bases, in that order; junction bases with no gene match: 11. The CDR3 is CASSVERGEQGVYNEQFF. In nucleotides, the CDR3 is TGTGCCAGCAGCGTAGAGCGAGGCGAACAGGGGGTCTACAATGAGCAGTTCTTC.

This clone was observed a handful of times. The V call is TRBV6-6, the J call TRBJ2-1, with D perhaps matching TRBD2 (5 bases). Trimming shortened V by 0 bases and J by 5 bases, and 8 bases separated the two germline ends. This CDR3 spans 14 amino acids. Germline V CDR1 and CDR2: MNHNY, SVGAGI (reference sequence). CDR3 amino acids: CASSYSGDDNEQFF. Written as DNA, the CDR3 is TGTGCCAGCAGTTACTCCGGGGATGACAATGAGCAGTTCTTC.

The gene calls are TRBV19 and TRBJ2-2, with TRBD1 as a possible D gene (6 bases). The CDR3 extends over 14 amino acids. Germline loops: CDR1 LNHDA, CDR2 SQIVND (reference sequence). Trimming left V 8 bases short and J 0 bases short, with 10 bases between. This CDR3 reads CASAGQPNTGELFF. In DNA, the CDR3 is TGTGCCAGTGCAGGACAGCCGAACACCGGGGAGCTGTTTTTT.

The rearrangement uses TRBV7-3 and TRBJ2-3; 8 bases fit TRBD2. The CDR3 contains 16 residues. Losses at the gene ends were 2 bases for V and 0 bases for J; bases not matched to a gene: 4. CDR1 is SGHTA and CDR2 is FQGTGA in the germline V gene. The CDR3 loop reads CASSLGASGSTDTQYF. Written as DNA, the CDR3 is TGTGCCAGCAGCTTAGGGGCTAGCGGGAGCACAGATACGCAGTATTTT.

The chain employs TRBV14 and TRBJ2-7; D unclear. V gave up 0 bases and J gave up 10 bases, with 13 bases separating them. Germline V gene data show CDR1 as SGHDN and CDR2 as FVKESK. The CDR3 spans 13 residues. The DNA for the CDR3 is TGTGCCAGCAGCCAAGATCACCAGGCCTTTCAGTACTTC. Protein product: CASSQDHQAFQYF.

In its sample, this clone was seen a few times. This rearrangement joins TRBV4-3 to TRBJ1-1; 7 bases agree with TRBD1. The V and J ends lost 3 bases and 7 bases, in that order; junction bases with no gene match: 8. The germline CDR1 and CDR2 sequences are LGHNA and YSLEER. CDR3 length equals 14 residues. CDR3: CASSQDRLGYEAFF. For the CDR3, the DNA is TGCGCCAGCAGCCAGGACAGGCTGGGGTATGAAGCTTTCTTT.

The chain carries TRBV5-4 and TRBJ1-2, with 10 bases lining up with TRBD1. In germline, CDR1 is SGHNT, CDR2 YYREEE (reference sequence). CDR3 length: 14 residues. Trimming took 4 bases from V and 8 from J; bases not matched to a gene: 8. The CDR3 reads CASSHRQGARGYTF. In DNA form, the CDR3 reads TGTGCCAGCAGCCATAGACAGGGGGCGCGGGGCTACACCTTC. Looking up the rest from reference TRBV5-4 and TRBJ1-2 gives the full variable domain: ETGVTQSPTHLIKTRGQQVTLRCSSQSGHNTVSWYQQALGQGPQFIFQYYREEENGRGNFPPRFSGLQFPNYSSELNVNALELDDSALYLCASSHRQGARGYTFGSGTRLTVV.

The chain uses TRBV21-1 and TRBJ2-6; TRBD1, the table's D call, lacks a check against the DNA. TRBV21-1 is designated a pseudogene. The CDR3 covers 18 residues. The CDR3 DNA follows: TGTGCCAGCAGCAAATTGTTGACAGGAGTCTCTGGGGCCAACGTCCTGACTTTC. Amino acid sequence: CASSKLLTGVSGANVLTF.

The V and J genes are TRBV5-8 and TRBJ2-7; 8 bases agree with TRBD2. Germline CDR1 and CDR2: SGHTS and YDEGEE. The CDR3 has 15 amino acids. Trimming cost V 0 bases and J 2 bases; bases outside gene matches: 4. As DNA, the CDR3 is TGTGCCAGCAGCTTGGCCTTTAGCGGGACCTACGAGCAGTACTTC. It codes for CASSLAFSGTYEQYF.

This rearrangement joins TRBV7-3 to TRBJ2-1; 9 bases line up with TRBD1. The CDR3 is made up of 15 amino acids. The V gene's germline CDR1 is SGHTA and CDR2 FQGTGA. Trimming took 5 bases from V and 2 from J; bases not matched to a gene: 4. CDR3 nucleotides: TGTGCCAGCAGCCGAACAGGGGGCACCTACAATGAGCAGTTCTTC. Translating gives CASSRTGGTYNEQFF.

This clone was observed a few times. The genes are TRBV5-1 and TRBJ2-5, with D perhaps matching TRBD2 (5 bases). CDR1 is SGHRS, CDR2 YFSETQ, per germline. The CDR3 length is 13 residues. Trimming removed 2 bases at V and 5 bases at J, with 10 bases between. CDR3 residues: CASSFGVGETQYF. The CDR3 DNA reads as TGCGCCAGCAGCTTCGGGGTGGGGGAGACCCAGTACTTC.

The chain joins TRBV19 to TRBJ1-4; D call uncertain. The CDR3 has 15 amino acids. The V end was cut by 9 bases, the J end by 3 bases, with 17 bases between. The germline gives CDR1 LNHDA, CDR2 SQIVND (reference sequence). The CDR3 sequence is CASALLPAANEKLFF. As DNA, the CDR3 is TGTGCCAGCGCCCTCCTCCCGGCGGCTAATGAAAAACTGTTTTTT.